This T cell receptor beta chain was obtained from a study of high-grade serous ovarian cancer treatment subgroups. Whole-study results and caveats: Different patients shared almost no repertoire; same-patient tumors shared roughly 0.11 to 0.85. Spatial context was lost because tumors were sequenced in bulk.

Tumor samples were taken before definitive surgery or chemotherapy. As to this clone: Its specificity is unknown.

Method: immunoSEQ multiplex PCR; TCRdb's copy keeps in-frame clones and lacks some. Of some 33,000 clones in the sample, about 80% were seen once. V lost 5 bases, J lost 1 base, and 12 bases lay in between. Germline CDR1 reads MDHEN; CDR2 reads SYDVKM. The CDR3 totals 15 residues. The sequencing input was tumor tissue. This TCR was recovered from a human donor with high-grade serous ovarian cancer. This rearrangement joins TRBV28 to TRBJ1-3; a possible D gene is TRBD1 (6 bases). The CDR3 DNA reads as TGTGCCAGCAGTCGTTCAGGGGCTTCTGGAAACACCATATATTTT. It translates to CASSRSGASGNTIYF.